These 14 T cell receptor beta chains came from one sample sequenced in a study of post-analysis software for immune sequencing data. Antigen specificity for these receptors is unknown. Whole-study findings and limits: Included in a set of four or five TRBV segments more frequent in patients than controls were TRBV5-6, TRBV5-1 and TRBV20-1.

Carried by the TCR beta cDNA libraries were unique molecular identifiers. TCRdb re-called the PCR reads with MiXCR, one entry per CDR3 protein. This sample has about 500,000 distinct CDR3 sequences, with less than 45% found just once. Material: blood. All receptors come from a girl aged 10 to 17 with multiple sclerosis.

In its sample, this clonotype was seen once. J is TRBJ2-7 and V is TRBV28; 7 positions agree with TRBD1. V lost 5 bases, J lost 1 base, and 5 bases stayed unmatched. This CDR3 spans 14 amino acids. Germline CDR1 is MDHEN and CDR2 is SYDVKM. The DNA for the CDR3 is TGTGCCAGCAGTATCCCAGGGGGTTCCTACGAGCAGTACTTC. This sequence encodes CASSIPGGSYEQYF.

The CDR3 region is CARLTGNTGELFF. CDR3 nucleotides: TGTGCCAGACTAACAGGGAACACCGGGGAGCTGTTTTTT. The chain carries TRBV7-9 and TRBJ2-2; TRBD1 is a possible D gene (5 bases). Trimming cost V 9 bases and J 1 base, with 9 bases left between them. This CDR3 has 13 residues. CDR1 is SEHNR, CDR2 FQNEAQ, per germline (reference sequence).

The chain joins TRBV3-1 to TRBJ2-7; D perhaps matches TRBD1 (5 bases). The germline CDR1 and CDR2 sequences are LGHDT and YNNKEL (reference sequence). The ends were cut back, 1 base at V and 0 bases at J, with 13 bases in the middle. The CDR3 loop spans 16 amino acids. The CDR3 nucleotides read TGTGCCAGCAGCCAAGGTAGACAGCGTGTCTCCTACGAGCAGTACTTC. The encoded protein is CASSQGRQRVSYEQYF.

The rearrangement links TRBV4-1 to TRBJ2-1, with 8 bases fitting TRBD1. The germline V gene has CDR1 MGHRA and CDR2 YSYEKL. CDR3 length: 17 amino acids. Losses at the gene ends were 3 bases for V and 1 base for J; bases not matched to a gene: 8. The CDR3 DNA sequence: TGCGCCAGCAGCCATGCTATACAGGGGGTATCCTACAATGAGCAGTTCTTC. It is translated as CASSHAIQGVSYNEQFF.

V and J are TRBV7-8 and TRBJ1-1; maybe TRBD1 (6 bases). Germline CDR1 reads SGHVS; CDR2 reads FQNEAQ. Deletions cut 5 bases from V and 11 bases from J, with 15 bases between. The CDR3 is 12 amino acids. The CDR3 DNA follows: TGTGCCAGCAGCGAAGGACGGGGGGCGGCTTTCTTT. Protein product: CASSEGRGAAFF. Variable domain in full (rest from reference TRBV7-8 and TRBJ1-1): GAGVSQSPRYKVAKRGQDVALRCDPISGHVSLFWYQQALGQGPEFLTYFQNEAQLDKSGLPSDRFFAERPEGSVSTLKIQRTQQEDSAVYLCASSEGRGAAFFGQGTRLTVV.

The J gene is TRBJ1-1, the V gene TRBV6-6; TRBD1 aligns across 9 bases. The germline CDR1 and CDR2 sequences are MNHNY and SVGAGI (reference sequence). This CDR3 is 17 amino acids long. J gave up 1 base and V 1 base, and 7 bases lay outside the gene matches. This chain's CDR3 is CASSYFHPGQGNTEAFF. In nucleotides, the CDR3 is TGTGCCAGCAGTTACTTTCACCCGGGACAGGGGAACACTGAAGCTTTCTTT.

This clonotype has a handful of counts. This chain joins TRBV6-6 and TRBJ1-1; 7 bases match TRBD1. Per germline, CDR1 MNHNY and CDR2 SVGAGI (reference sequence). J lost 3 bases, V lost 2 bases, and 3 bases had no gene match. The CDR3 consists of 14 residues. CDR3 in amino acids: CASSYTGADTEAFF. CDR3 coding DNA: TGTGCCAGCAGTTACACAGGGGCGGACACTGAAGCTTTCTTT.

The chain links TRBV7-3 to TRBJ1-1; perhaps TRBD1 as D (6 bases). Trimming stripped 2 bases from V and 1 base from J, with 11 bases between. The CDR3 is made up of 15 amino acids. Germline V CDR1 and CDR2: SGHTA, FQGTGA. This CDR3 is CASSLAQGENTEAFF. The CDR3 nucleotides are TGTGCCAGCAGCTTAGCACAGGGTGAGAACACTGAAGCTTTCTTT.

The chain carries TRBV11-1 and TRBJ2-7; D unresolved. The CDR3 length is 14 residues. CDR1 is SGHAT and CDR2 is FQDESV in the germline V gene (reference sequence). V lost 4 bases, J lost 0 bases, and 10 bases lay in between. The CDR3 nucleotides are TGTGCCAGCAGCTCGATTACTTCCTCCTACGAGCAGTACTTC. Its translation: CASSSITSSYEQYF.

This sequence joins TRBV12-3 or TRBV12-4 and TRBJ2-4; 9 bases fit TRBD1. The J call is in doubt because the DNA end fits TRBJ2-7 better. The CDR3 is 13 amino acids. CDR3 DNA sequence: TGTGCCAGCAGTTGGAGACAGGGGGACGAGCAGTACTTC. Protein sequence: CASSWRQGDEQYF.

Written as DNA, the CDR3 is TGTGCCAGCACCCATACCGGGACCGAGAGCTACGAGCAGTACTTC. This encodes CASTHTGTESYEQYF. V gene TRBV6-6 combines with J gene TRBJ2-7; D is possibly TRBD1 or TRBD2 (5 bases each). The CDR3 consists of 15 residues. Trimming shortened V by 7 bases and J by 3 bases, and 19 bases separated the two germline ends. CDR1 is MNHNY and CDR2 is SVGAGI in the germline V gene (reference sequence).

There are many counts of this clonotype. The chain combines TRBV7-2 with TRBJ2-5; D is ambiguous. The germline V and J ends were trimmed by 1 base and 4 bases, with 4 bases remaining between them. This CDR3 region has 12 residues. Per the germline V gene, CDR1 is SGHTA and CDR2 is FQGNSA. CDR3 protein: CASSLVGETQYF. The CDR3 nucleotides read TGTGCCAGCAGCTTAGTCGGAGAGACCCAGTACTTC.

This clonotype appeared a few times. The rearrangement links TRBV20-1 to TRBJ2-7, with a tentative D call TRBD2 (6 bases). The V and J ends lost 3 bases and 0 bases respectively, with 15 bases between them. Germline CDR1 is DFQATT and CDR2 is SNEGSKA (reference sequence). The CDR3 loop spans 15 amino acids. The CDR3 loop is CSASFPGLLSYEQYF. In nucleotides, the CDR3 is TGCAGTGCTAGTTTTCCGGGACTCCTCTCCTACGAGCAGTACTTC.

This chain connects TRBV19 to TRBJ2-5; D not certain. The V end was cut by 4 bases, the J end by 5 bases, with 17 bases between. The germline CDR1 and CDR2 sequences are LNHDA and SQIVND (reference sequence). The CDR3 runs to 15 residues. As DNA, the CDR3 is TGTGCCAGTAGTACGAATATTCGCAGGTCGGAGACCCAGTACTTC. This codes for CASSTNIRRSETQYF.